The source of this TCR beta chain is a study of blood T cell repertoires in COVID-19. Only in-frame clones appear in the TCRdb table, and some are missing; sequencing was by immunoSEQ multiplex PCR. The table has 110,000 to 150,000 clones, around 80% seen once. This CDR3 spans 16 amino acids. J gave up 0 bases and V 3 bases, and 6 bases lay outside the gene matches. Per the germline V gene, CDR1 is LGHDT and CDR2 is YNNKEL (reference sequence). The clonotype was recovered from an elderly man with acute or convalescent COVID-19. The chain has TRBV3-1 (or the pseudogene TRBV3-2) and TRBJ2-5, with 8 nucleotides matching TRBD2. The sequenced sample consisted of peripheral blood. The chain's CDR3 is CASSHGTGGYQETQYF. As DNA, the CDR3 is TGTGCCAGCAGCCACGGCACGGGGGGGTACCAAGAGACCCAGTACTTC.